The sample holds one count of the clone carrying this TCR beta chain. What it recognizes is unknown. The data were obtained in a study of cytomegalovirus exposure and HLA in healthy donors. Across the whole study: HLA-typed donors contributed some 85 million unique TCRs, which were held in an early data release. Study-level findings and limits: Versus the roughly 670-donor mean, an Asian-associated ancestry cluster reportedly showed fewer N-insertions in a later analysis.

PCR involved 60 Vbeta and 13 Jbeta primers. This table comes from immunoSEQ multiplex PCR, and its TCRdb copy is limited to in-frame clones, with some not included. In the table there are about 180,000 clones, less than 90% of which are singletons. This sequence was found in a man under 40 in good health and CMV-seronegative. The sample comprised PBMCs.

CDR3 nucleotides: TGTGCCAGCAGTTGCCGGACAGGGGGCATGGACGAGCAGTACTTC. The encoded protein is CASSCRTGGMDEQYF. The J gene is TRBJ2-7, the V gene TRBV6-5, with 11 positions matching TRBD1. J was trimmed by 5 bases and V by 4 bases; bases with no gene match: 7. CDR3 length: 15 amino acids. Germline V gives CDR1 MNHEY, CDR2 SVGAGI.